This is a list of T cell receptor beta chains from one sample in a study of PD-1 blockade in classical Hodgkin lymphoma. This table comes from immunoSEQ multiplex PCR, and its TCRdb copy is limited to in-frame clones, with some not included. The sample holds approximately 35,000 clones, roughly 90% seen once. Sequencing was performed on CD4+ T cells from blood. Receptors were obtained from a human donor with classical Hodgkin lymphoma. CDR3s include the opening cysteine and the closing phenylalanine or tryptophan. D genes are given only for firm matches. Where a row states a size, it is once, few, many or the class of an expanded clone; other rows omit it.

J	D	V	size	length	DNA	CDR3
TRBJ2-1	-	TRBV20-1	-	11	TGCAGTGCTTACTCCTACAATGAGCAGTTCTTC	CSAYSYNEQFF
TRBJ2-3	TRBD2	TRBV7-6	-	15	TGTGCCAGCAGCCCTTTAGCGGGGGGAACAGATACGCAGTATTTT	CASSPLAGGTDTQYF
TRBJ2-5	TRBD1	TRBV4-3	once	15	TGCGCCAGCAGCCATACCCCGGACAGGGAAGAGACCCAGTACTTC	CASSHTPDREETQYF
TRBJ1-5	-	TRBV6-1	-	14	TGTGCCAGCAGTGAGGGGGATAGCAATCAGCCCCAGCATTTT	CASSEGDSNQPQHF
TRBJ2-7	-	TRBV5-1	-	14	TGCGCCAGCAGCGACCGGACAGCCTCCTACGAGCAGTACTTC	CASSDRTASYEQYF
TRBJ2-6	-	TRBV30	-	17	TGTGCCTGGAGGAGGAAGGGGCAGTCTTCCGGGGCCAACGTCCTGACTTTC	CAWRRKGQSSGANVLTF
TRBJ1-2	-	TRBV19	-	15	TGTGCCAGTAGCCTCCCGGGGCGAGCTAACTATGGCTACACCTTC	CASSLPGRANYGYTF
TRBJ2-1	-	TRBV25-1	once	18	TGTGCCAGCAGTGAATCGATCAGACCTGGGGACGCTTTGGATGAGCAGTTCTTC	CASSESIRPGDALDEQFF
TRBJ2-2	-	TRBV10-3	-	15	TGTGCCATCAGTTCACTCGGGCCGAACACCGGGGAGCTGTTTTTT	CAISSLGPNTGELFF
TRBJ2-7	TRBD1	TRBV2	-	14	TGTGCCAGCAGTGTGAACAGGGGGAACTACGAGCAGTACTTC	CASSVNRGNYEQYF
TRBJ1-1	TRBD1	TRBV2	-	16	TGTGCCAGCATTGAAAGACAGGGGGTCCTGAACACTGAAGCTTTCTTT	CASIERQGVLNTEAFF
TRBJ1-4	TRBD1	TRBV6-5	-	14	TGTGCCAGCAGGATGGGACAGAGAAATGAAAAACTGTTTTTT	CASRMGQRNEKLFF
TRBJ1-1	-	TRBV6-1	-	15	TGTGCCAGCAGTGCCGGACGGGTTATGAACACTGAAGCTTTCTTT	CASSAGRVMNTEAFF
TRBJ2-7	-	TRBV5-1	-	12	TGCGCCAGCAGCTCAATAGGCTACGAGCAGTACTTC	CASSSIGYEQYF
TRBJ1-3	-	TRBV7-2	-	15	TGTGCCAGCAGTCTCGAGGGTACCTTCTACAGCACCATATATTTT	CASSLEGTFYSTIYF
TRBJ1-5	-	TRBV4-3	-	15	TGCGCCAGCAGCCAAGAAGGGTTAGAGAGTCAGCCCCAGCATTTT	CASSQEGLESQPQHF
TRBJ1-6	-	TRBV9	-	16	TGTGCCAGCAGCGTAGAACCGAGCTCCTATAATTCACCCCTCCACTTT	CASSVEPSSYNSPLHF
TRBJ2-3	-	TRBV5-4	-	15	TGTGCCAGCAGCTTGTGGGGTTCTGGCACAGATACGCAGTATTTT	CASSLWGSGTDTQYF
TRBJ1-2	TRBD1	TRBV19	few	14	TGTGCCAGTAGCAGGGGGCCTACCAACTATGGCTACACCTTC	CASSRGPTNYGYTF
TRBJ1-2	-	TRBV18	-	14	TGTGCCAGCTCACCAATTATGTCGGAATATGGCTACACCTTC	CASSPIMSEYGYTF
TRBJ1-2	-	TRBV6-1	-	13	TGTGCCAGCAGTGACCCAGGTCACTATGGCTACACCTTC	CASSDPGHYGYTF
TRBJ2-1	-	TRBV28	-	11	TGTGCCACCCAACTAACGACAGAGCAGTTCTTC	CATQLTTEQFF
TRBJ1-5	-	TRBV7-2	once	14	TGTGCCAGCAGCTTAGCGCAGGGTTATCAGCCCCAGCATTTT	CASSLAQGYQPQHF
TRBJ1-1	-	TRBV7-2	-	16	TGTGCCAGCAGCCGAACGGGGGGCAGGAGGAGCACTGAAGCTTTCTTT	CASSRTGGRRSTEAFF
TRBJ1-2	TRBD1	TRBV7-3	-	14	TGTGCCAGCAGCCCACAGGGACAGACCTATGGCTACACCTTC	CASSPQGQTYGYTF
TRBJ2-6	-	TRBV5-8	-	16	TGTGCCAGCAGCCCCCTCGGTCTCTCTGGGGCCAACGTCCTGACTTTC	CASSPLGLSGANVLTF
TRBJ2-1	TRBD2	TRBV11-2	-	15	TGTGCCAGCAGCTTAGAACCTAGCGGGAGCGGTGAGCAGTTCTTC	CASSLEPSGSGEQFF
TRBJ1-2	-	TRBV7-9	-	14	TGTGCCAGCAGCTTAGCAGGGGTCAACTATGGCTACACCTTC	CASSLAGVNYGYTF
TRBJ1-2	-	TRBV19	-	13	TGTGCCAGTAGTATAGCAGGGAACTATGGCTACACCTTC	CASSIAGNYGYTF
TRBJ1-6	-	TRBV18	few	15	TGTGCCAGCTCACTATCTGGAGACCGGGATTCACCCCTCCACTTT	CASSLSGDRDSPLHF
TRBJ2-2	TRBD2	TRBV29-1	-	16	TGCAGCGTATGGGCTGAGCGGGGGGCACGCACCGGGGAGCTGTTTTTT	CSVWAERGARTGELFF
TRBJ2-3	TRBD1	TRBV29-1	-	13	TGCAGCGGCTTGGGACAGAGCACAGATACGCAGTATTTT	CSGLGQSTDTQYF
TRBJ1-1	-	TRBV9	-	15	TGTGCCAGCAGCGTAGCTTCAGGGCAGAACACTGAAGCTTTCTTT	CASSVASGQNTEAFF
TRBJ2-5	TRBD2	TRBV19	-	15	TGTGCCAGTAGAAGCGGGGGGACCGTCCAAGAGACCCAGTACTTC	CASRSGGTVQETQYF
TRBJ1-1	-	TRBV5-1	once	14	TGCGCCAGCACGAGGTCAGGGGTGAACACTGAAGCTTTCTTT	CASTRSGVNTEAFF
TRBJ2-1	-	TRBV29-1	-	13	TGCAGCGGTGCTAGGGCCTCATTTGGTGAGCAGTTCTTC	CSGARASFGEQFF
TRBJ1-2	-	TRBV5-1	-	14	TGCGCCAGCAGCCAACTGGCAGGGTCCGGTGGCTACACCTTC	CASSQLAGSGGYTF
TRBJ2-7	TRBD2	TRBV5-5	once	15	TGTGCCAGCAGTGGGGGAGGACTAGCGGGGGTTAAGACGTACTTC	CASSGGGLAGVKTYF